This paragraph covers one T cell receptor (beta chain) sequence. The target of this receptor is not known. It has no much larger one-base neighbor in the sample; base qualities were not kept. This sample was included in a study of a mutant IDH1 vaccine in newly diagnosed glioma (dated by TCRdb to about 2021). Regarding the study in general: Patients received eight vaccinations in weeks 1, 3, 5, 7, 11, 15, 19 and 23, corresponding to visits V03 through V10. Longitudinal TCRB deep sequencing was performed for around 23 treated patients wherever samples were available for exploratory analyses. The roughly 33 treated patients were approximately 60% male and approximately 40% female, with a mean age of roughly 40 years. Prior to enrollment, patients had been given standard therapy consisting of radiotherapy alone, temozolomide alone, or radiochemotherapy with temozolomide, with the combination given to most patients. Vaccination was initiated 4-6 weeks after radiotherapy alone, or concurrently with temozolomide cycles in the chemotherapy-containing groups. Peripheral blood was drawn at six visits: V03 (baseline), V05, V07, V10, V12 and V13. Here is what the overall study found, with its caveats: The authors noted that analyses of patient blood samples could not be reproduced because of sample limitations. Pseudoprogression seemed to be unrelated to changes in the top peripheral T cell clonotypes found by TCRB sequencing. Selection of PBMC samples for TCRB deep sequencing was based on availability. Immune responses induced by the vaccine were seen in approximately 93% of patients across multiple MHC alleles.

The receptor library was made with the immunoSEQ multiplex PCR assay. Rearranged TCR beta chain sequences were amplified using the hsTCRB Kit according to the manufacturer's protocol. TCRB libraries were sequenced on an Illumina MiSeq. As for the authors' bioinformatics: Demultiplexing, trimming and gene mapping were performed with the kit vendor's proprietary platform. Imported from immuneACCESS, the table was reduced by TCRdb to in-frame sequences with V and J called. These copies leave out some clones; in studies compared against another copy, an unresolved V gene accounts for under half, and the cause of the remainder is not known. D and trimming were read from the DNA, whereas the V and J calls and clone size are those reported in that table. This sample holds fewer than 65,000 clones; approximately 80% were observed only once. The top ten hold 3% to 3.5% of the sample. Sequences SGHNT (CDR1) and YENEEA (CDR2) are obtained from the germline V gene. V and J are truncated by 5 bases and 0 bases respectively, leaving an intervening sequence of 9 bases. Including cysteine and phenylalanine, the CDR3 has 14 amino acids. This entry keeps only the CDR3 DNA: 42 bases, framed from base 1.

The time point tag for this specimen amounts to: week 5, during vaccination. Every vaccine dose consisted of 300 ug of a 20-mer mutant IDH1 peptide in Montanide, administered subcutaneously together with topical imiquimod. Donors had newly diagnosed WHO grade 3 or 4 IDH1-mutant astrocytomas with loss of nuclear ATRX. The samples were drawn from NOA16, a multicentre, single-arm, open-label phase I trial in Germany that tested a mutant IDH1 peptide vaccine in humans for the first time. Genomic DNA for TCRB sequencing was extracted from EDTA blood using the DNeasy Blood and Tissue Kit. The receptor was isolated from a man aged 30 to 45 with glioma. Recombination joined TRBV11-3 with TRBJ2-3; the D region may be TRBD1 or TRBD2, each matching 5 bases equally. This sample comprised PBMCs, obtained from a glioma patient whose treatment included an IDH1 peptide vaccine. The DNA sequence follows: TGTGCCAGCAGCCGGGACCCTAGCACAGATACGCAGTATTTT. This translates into CASSRDPSTDTQYF.